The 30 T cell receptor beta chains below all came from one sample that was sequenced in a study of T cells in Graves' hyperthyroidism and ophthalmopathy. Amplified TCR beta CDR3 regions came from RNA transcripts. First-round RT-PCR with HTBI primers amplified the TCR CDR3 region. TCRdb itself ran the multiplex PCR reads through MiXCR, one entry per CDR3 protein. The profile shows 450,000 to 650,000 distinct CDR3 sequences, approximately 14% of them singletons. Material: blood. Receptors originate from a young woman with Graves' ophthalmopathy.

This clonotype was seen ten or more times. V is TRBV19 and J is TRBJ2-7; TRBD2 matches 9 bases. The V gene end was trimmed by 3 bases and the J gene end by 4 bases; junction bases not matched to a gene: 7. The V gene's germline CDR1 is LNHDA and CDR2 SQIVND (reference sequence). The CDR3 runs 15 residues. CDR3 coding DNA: TGTGCCAGTAGTATCCTGGCGGGAGGGCCGTACGAGCAGTACTTC. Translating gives CASSILAGGPYEQYF. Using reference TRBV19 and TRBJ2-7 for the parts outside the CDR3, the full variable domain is DGGITQSPKYLFRKEGQNVTLSCEQNLNHDAMYWYRQDPGQGLRLIYYSQIVNDFQKGDIAEGYSVSREKKESFPLTVTSAQKNPTAFYLCASSILAGGPYEQYFGPGTRLTVT.

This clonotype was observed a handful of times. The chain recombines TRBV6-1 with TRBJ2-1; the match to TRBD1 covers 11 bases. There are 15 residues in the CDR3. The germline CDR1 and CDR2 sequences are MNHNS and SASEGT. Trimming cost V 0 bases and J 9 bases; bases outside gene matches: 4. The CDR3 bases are TGTGCCAGCAGTGAAGCCGGGACAGGGGGGGGTGAGCAGTTCTTC. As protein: CASSEAGTGGGEQFF.

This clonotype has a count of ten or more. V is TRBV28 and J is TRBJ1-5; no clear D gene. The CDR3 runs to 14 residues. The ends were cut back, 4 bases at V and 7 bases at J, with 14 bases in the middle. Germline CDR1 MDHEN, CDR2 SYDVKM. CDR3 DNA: TGTGCCAGCAGTTCCGTTCGAATGTTGCAGCCCCAGCATTTT. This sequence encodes CASSSVRMLQPQHF. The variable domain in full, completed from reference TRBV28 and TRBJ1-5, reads DVKVTQSSRYLVKRTGEKVFLECVQDMDHENMFWYRQDPGLGLRLIYFSYDVKMKEKGDIPEGYSVSREKKERFSLILESASTNQTSMYLCASSSVRMLQPQHFGDGTRLSIL.

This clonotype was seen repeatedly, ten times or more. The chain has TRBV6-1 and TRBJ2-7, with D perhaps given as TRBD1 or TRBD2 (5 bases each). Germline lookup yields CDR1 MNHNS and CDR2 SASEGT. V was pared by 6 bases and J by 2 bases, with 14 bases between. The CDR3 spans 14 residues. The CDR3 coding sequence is TGTGCCAGCAGGTATTCCGGGACCACCTACGAGCAGTACTTC. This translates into CASRYSGTTYEQYF.

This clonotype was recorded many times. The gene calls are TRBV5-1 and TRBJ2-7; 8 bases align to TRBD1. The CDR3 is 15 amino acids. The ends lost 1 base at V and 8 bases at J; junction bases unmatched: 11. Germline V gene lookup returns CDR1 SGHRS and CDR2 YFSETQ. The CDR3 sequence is CASSLNSLSRGQQYF. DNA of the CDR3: TGCGCCAGCAGCTTGAACAGCCTTAGCAGGGGGCAGCAGTACTTC.

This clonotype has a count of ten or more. CDR3 residues: CASSLTGTLYGYTF. The CDR3, as DNA: TGTGCCAGCAGTTTGACCGGGACCCTCTATGGCTACACCTTC. The rearrangement uses TRBV12-3 or TRBV12-4 and TRBJ1-2; the D gene is possibly TRBD1 (5 bases). This CDR3 region has 14 residues. With 3 bases removed from V and 4 bases from J, the gap between germline ends came to 12 bases.

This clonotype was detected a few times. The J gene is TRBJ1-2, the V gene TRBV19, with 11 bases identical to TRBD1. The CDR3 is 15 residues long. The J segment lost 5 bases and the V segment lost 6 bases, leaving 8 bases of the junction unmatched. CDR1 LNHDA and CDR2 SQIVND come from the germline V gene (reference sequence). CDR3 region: CASSVGQGVPYGYTF. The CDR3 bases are TGTGCCAGTAGCGTGGGACAGGGGGTCCCTTATGGCTACACCTTC.

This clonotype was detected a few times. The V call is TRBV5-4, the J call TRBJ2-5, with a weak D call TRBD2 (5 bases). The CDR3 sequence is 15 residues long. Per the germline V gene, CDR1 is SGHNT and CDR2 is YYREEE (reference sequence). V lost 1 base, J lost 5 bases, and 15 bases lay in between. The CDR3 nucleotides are TGTGCCAGCAGCTTGAGGGCCGGGGAAGGGGAGACCCAGTACTTC. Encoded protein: CASSLRAGEGETQYF.

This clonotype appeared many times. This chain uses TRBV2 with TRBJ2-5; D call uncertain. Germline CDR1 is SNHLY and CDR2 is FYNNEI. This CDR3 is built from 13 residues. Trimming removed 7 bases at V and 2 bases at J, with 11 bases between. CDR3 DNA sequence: TGTGCCAGCAAGGGCTGGGCACAAGAGACCCAGTACTTC. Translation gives CASKGWAQETQYF.

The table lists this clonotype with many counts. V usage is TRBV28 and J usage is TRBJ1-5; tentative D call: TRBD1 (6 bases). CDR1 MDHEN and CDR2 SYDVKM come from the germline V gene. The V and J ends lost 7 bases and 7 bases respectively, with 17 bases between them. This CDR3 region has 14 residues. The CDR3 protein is CASKVTGSGQPQHF. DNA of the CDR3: TGTGCCAGCAAGGTTACAGGGTCAGGGCAGCCCCAGCATTTT.

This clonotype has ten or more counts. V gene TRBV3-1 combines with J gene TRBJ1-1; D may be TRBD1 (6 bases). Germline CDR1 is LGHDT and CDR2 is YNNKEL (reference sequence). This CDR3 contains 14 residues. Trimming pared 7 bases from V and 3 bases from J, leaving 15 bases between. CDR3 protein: CASTLVGGDTEAFF. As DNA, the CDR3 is TGTGCCAGCACCCTCGTAGGGGGAGACACTGAAGCTTTCTTT.

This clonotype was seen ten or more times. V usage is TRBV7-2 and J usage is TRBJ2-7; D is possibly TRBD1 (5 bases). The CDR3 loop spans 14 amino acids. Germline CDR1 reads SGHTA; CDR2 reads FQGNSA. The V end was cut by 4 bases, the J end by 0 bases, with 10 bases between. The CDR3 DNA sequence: TGTGCCAGCAGCTGGGGCCACAGCTCCTACGAGCAGTACTTC. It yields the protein CASSWGHSSYEQYF.

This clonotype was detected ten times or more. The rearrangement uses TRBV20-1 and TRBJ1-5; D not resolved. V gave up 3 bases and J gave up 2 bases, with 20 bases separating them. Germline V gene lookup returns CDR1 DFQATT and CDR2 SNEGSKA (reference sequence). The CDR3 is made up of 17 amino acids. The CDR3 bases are TGCAGTGCTAGGGCCGATCGTCGGGGTTATGGCAATCAGCCCCAGCATTTT. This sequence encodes CSARADRRGYGNQPQHF.

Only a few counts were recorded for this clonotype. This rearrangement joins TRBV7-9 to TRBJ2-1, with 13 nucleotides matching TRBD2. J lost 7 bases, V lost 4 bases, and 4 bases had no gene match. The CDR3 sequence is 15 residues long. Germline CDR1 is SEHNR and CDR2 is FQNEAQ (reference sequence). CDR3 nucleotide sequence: TGTGCCAGCAGCTGGGGGACTAGCGGGACGAATGAGCAGTTCTTC. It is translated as CASSWGTSGTNEQFF. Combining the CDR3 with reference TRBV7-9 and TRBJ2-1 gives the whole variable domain DTGVSQNPRHKITKRGQNVTFRCDPISEHNRLYWYRQTLGQGPEFLTYFQNEAQLEKSRLLSDRFSAERPKGSFSTLEIQRTEQGDSAMYLCASSWGTSGTNEQFFGPGTRLTVL.

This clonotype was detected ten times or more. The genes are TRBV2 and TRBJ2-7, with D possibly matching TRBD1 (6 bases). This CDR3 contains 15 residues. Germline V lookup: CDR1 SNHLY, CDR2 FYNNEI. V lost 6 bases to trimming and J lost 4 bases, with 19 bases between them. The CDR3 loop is CASSLTRQEGYEQYF. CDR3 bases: TGTGCCAGCAGCCTCACCCGACAGGAAGGGTACGAGCAGTACTTC.

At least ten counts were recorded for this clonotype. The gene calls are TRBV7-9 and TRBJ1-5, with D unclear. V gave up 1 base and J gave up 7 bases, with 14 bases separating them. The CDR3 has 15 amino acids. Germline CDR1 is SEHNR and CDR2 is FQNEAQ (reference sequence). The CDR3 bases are TGTGCCAGCAGCTTAGGGGATGAAACCACCCAGCCCCAGCATTTT. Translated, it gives CASSLGDETTQPQHF.

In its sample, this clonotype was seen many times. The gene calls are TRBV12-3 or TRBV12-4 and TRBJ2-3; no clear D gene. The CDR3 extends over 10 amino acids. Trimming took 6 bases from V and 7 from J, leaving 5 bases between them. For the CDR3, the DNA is TGTGCCAGCAGGGGCCATACGCAGTATTTT. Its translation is CASRGHTQYF.

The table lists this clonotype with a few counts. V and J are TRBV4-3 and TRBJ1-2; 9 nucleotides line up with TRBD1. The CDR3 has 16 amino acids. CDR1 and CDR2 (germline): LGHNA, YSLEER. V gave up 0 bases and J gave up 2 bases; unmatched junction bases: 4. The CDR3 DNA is TGCGCCAGCAGCCAAGACGGGACAGGGATGAACTATGGCTACACCTTC. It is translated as CASSQDGTGMNYGYTF.

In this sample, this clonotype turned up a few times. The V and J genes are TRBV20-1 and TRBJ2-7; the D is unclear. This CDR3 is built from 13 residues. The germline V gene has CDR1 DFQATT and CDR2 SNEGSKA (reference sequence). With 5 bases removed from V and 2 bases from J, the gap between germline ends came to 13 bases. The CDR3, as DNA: TGCAGTGCTCCACTGAGGCGTCCCTACGAGCAGTACTTC. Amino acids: CSAPLRRPYEQYF.

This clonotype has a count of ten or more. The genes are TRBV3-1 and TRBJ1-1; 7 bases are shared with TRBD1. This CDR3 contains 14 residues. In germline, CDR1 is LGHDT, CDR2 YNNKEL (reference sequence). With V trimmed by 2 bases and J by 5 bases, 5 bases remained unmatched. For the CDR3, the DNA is TGTGCCAGCAGCCAACTGACAGGGTGGACTGAAGCTTTCTTT. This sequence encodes CASSQLTGWTEAFF.

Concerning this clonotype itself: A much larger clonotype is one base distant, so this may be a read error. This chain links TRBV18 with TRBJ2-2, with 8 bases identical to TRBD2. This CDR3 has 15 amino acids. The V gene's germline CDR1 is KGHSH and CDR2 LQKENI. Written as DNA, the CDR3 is TGTGCCAGCTCACGTAGCGGGACGGAGACCGGGGAGCTGTCTTTT. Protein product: CASSRSGTETGELSF.

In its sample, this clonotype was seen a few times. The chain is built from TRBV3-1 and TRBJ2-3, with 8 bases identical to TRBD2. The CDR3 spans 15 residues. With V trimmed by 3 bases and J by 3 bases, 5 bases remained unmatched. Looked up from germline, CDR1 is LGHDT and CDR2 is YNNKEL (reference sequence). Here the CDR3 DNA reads TGTGCCAGCAGCCAGGGACTAGAGATAACAGATACGCAGTATTTT. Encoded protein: CASSQGLEITDTQYF.

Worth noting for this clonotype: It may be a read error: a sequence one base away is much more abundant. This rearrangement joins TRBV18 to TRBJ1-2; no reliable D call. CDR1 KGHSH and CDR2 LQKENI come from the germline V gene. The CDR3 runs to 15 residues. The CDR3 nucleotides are TGTGCCAGCTCACGTGATCAGCCAAACTACTATGGCCACACCTTC. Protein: CASSRDQPNYYGHTF. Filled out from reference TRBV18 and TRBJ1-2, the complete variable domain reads NAGVMQNPRHLVRRRGQEARLRCSPMKGHSHVYWYRQLPEEGLKFMVYLQKENIIDESGMPKERFSAEFPKEGPSILRIQQVVRGDSAAYFCASSRDQPNYYGHTFGSGTRLTVV.

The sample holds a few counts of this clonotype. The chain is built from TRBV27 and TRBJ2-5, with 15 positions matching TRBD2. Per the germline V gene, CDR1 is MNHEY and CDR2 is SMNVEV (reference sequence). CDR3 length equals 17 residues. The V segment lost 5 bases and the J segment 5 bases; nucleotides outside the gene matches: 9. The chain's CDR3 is CASSPGLAGGGRETQYF. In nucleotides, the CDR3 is TGTGCCAGCAGTCCAGGACTAGCGGGAGGGGGTAGGGAGACCCAGTACTTC.

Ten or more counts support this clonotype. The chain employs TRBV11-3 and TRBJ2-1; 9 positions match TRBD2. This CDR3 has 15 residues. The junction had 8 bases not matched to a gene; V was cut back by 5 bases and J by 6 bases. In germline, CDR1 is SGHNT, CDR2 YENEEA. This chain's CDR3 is CASSHWTSEGNEQFF. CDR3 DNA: TGTGCCAGCAGCCATTGGACTAGCGAAGGCAATGAGCAGTTCTTC. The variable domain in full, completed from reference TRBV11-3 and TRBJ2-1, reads EAGVVQSPRYKIIEKKQPVAFWCNPISGHNTLYWYLQNLGQGPELLIRYENEEAVDDSQLPKDRFSAERLKGVDSTLKIQPAELGDSAVYLCASSHWTSEGNEQFFGPGTRLTVL.

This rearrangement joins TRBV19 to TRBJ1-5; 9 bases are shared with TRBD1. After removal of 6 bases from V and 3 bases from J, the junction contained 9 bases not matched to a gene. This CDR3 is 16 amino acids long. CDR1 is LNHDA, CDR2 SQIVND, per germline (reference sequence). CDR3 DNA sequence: TGTGCCAGTAGGCCCGGGGGGACAGGGACCAATCAGCCCCAGCATTTT. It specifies CASRPGGTGTNQPQHF.

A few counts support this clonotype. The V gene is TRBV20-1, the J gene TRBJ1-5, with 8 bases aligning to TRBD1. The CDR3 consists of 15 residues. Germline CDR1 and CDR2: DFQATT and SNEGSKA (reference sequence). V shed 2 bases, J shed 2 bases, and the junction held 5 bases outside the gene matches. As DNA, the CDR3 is TGCAGTGCTAGAACCTCGGACAGGGGCAATCAGCCCCAGCATTTT. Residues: CSARTSDRGNQPQHF.

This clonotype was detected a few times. The chain's CDR3 is CASGGLAGDNQETQYF. The DNA for the CDR3 is TGTGCCAGCGGCGGACTAGCGGGAGACAACCAAGAGACCCAGTACTTC. The rearrangement links TRBV2 to TRBJ2-5; 13 nucleotides line up with TRBD2. CDR3 size: 16 residues. Germline lookup yields CDR1 SNHLY and CDR2 FYNNEI. J lost 0 bases, V lost 8 bases, and 6 bases had no gene match.

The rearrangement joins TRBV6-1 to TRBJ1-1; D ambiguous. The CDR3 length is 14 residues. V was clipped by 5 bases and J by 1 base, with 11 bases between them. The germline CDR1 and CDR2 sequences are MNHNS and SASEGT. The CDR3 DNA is TGTGCCAGCAGTCGAACCCCAGGGAACACTGAAGCTTTCTTT. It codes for CASSRTPGNTEAFF.

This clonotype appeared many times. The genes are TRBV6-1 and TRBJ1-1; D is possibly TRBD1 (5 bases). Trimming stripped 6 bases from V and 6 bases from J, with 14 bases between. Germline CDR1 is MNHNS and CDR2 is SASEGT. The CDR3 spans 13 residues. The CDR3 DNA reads TGTGCCAGCAGGGACGGCGGGGGGGCTGAAGCTTTCTTT. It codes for CASRDGGGAEAFF.